The rows below give T cell receptor beta chains drawn from one sample of a study of OX40 agonist ivuxolimab in advanced cancers. The assay was immunoSEQ multiplex PCR, and TCRdb's table has in-frame clones only and misses some. Here the sample spans 99,000 or so clones, around 94% being singletons. The sample here was CD4+ or CD8+ T cells sorted from blood, taken in a trial of the OX40 agonist ivuxolimab. The receptors stem from an adult with an advanced solid tumor such as melanoma, head and neck, liver or kidney cancer. Both conserved end residues are part of each CDR3. A D gene is named only where the DNA matches it firmly. Clone size, where shown, is once, few, many, or a class for clones that have expanded.

TRBD1 . TRBJ1-4 TRBV6-1 CASRLDRLREKLFF TGTGCCAGCAGACTGGACAGGTTAAGGGAAAAACTGTTTTTT
TRBD2 . TRBJ2-5 TRBV5-1 CASSREGVTQYF TGCGCCAGCAGCAGGGAGGGAGTGACCCAGTACTTC
. . TRBJ2-3 TRBV5-4 CASSSDFSTTDTQYF TGTGCCAGCAGCTCGGACTTTTCGACCACAGATACGCAGTATTTT
TRBD2 . TRBJ2-7 TRBV27 CASSRLAGGIRSYEQYF TGTGCCAGCAGTCGACTAGCGGGAGGGATTCGAAGCTACGAGCAGTACTTC
. . TRBJ2-2 TRBV5-6 CASSFGGTGELFF TGTGCCAGCAGCTTTGGGGGTACCGGGGAGCTGTTTTTT
TRBD2 . TRBJ2-5 TRBV10-3 CAISGLAGGEETQYF TGTGCCATCAGTGGACTAGCGGGGGGTGAGGAGACCCAGTACTTC
. . TRBJ1-1 TRBV30 CAWSVGMNTEAFF TGTGCCTGGAGTGTAGGTATGAACACTGAAGCTTTCTTT
TRBD2 . TRBJ2-7 TRBV14 CASSPSSGTEQYF TGTGCCAGCAGCCCCTCTAGCGGGACCGAGCAGTACTTC
. . TRBJ2-3 TRBV5-6 CASSLRVKSTDTQYF TGTGCCAGCAGCTTGAGGGTCAAGAGCACAGATACGCAGTATTTT
. . TRBJ1-2 TRBV5-1 CASSLGGGSYGYTF TGCGCCAGCAGCTTGGGTGGGGGATCCTATGGCTACACCTTC
. . TRBJ1-4 TRBV28 CASSLEVAGGEKLFF TGTGCCAGCAGTTTAGAGGTGGCAGGAGGGGAAAAACTGTTTTTT
TRBD1 . TRBJ2-7 TRBV6-5 CASTRTGGYEQYF TGTGCCAGCACGAGGACAGGGGGCTACGAGCAGTACTTC
TRBD2 . TRBJ2-1 TRBV6-4 CASSGLAGFGHEQFF TGTGCCAGCAGCGGACTAGCGGGATTTGGACATGAGCAGTTCTTC
. once TRBJ2-7 TRBV6-5 CASSPLGSEQYF TGTGCCAGCAGTCCCCTGGGTTCCGAGCAGTACTTC
. . TRBJ1-2 TRBV5-1 CASSLGGSATNYGYTF TGCGCCAGCAGCTTGGGAGGGAGCGCCACTAACTATGGCTACACCTTC
. . TRBJ2-7 TRBV5-6 CASSLRGYLDEQYF TGTGCCAGCAGCTTAAGGGGTTACCTAGACGAGCAGTACTTC
. once TRBJ2-1 TRBV5-1 CASSLSAYNEQFF TGCGCCAGCAGCTTGAGTGCCTACAATGAGCAGTTCTTC
. . TRBJ1-1 TRBV7-2 CASSPDGLNTEAFF TGTGCCAGCAGCCCGGACGGGTTGAACACTGAAGCTTTCTTT
. . TRBJ1-6 TRBV27 CASSSPTMTAGLSYNSPLHF TGTGCCAGCAGTTCACCAACCATGACAGCCGGACTCTCTTATAATTCACCCCTCCACTTT
. . TRBJ2-7 TRBV5-4 CASSSGTAREQYF TGTGCCAGCAGCTCCGGGACGGCGAGGGAGCAGTACTTC
TRBD1 . TRBJ2-5 TRBV7-9 CASSFGTGPQETQYF TGTGCCAGCAGCTTCGGGACAGGGCCTCAAGAGACCCAGTACTTC
. . TRBJ1-2 TRBV5-1 CASSPMNLPYGYTF TGCGCCAGCAGCCCGATGAATCTCCCATATGGCTACACCTTC
. . TRBJ1-2 TRBV28 CASSLDRSRGGYTF TGTGCCAGCAGTTTAGATCGGAGTAGGGGCGGCTACACCTTC
. . TRBJ2-7 TRBV11-2 CASSLTANEQYF TGTGCCAGCAGCTTAACGGCCAACGAGCAGTACTTC
. . TRBJ1-2 TRBV9 CASSVLASSYGYTF TGTGCCAGCAGCGTATTGGCGTCCAGCTATGGCTACACCTTC
. . TRBJ1-3 TRBV27 CASSRGFRGSAGNTIYF TGTGCCAGCAGCCGGGGTTTTCGGGGCTCGGCTGGAAACACCATATATTTT
. . TRBJ2-3 TRBV10-3 CAMSVGTDASTDTQYF TGTGCCATGTCGGTCGGGACGGATGCTAGCACAGATACGCAGTATTTT
. . TRBJ2-6 TRBV11-2 CASSFPPWGGSGANVLTF TGTGCCAGCAGCTTCCCCCCCTGGGGCGGCTCTGGGGCCAACGTCCTGACTTTC
TRBD2 . TRBJ2-3 TRBV5-1 CASRTSGGTDTQYF TGCGCCAGCAGAACTAGCGGGGGGACAGATACGCAGTATTTT
TRBD1 . TRBJ1-2 TRBV6-1 CASSATGTGLLYGYTF TGTGCCAGCAGTGCTACCGGGACAGGGCTACTTTATGGCTACACCTTC
. . TRBJ2-5 TRBV5-1 CASSWGPRTLQETQYF TGCGCCAGCAGCTGGGGGCCTCGGACTCTCCAAGAGACCCAGTACTTC
. . TRBJ2-2 TRBV28 CASTPSGTHNTGELFF TGTGCCAGCACCCCGTCCGGGACACATAACACCGGGGAGCTGTTTTTT
. . TRBJ1-6 TRBV6-5 CASIRLRGGSPLHF TGTGCCAGCATCCGCTTAAGGGGGGGTTCACCCCTCCACTTT
. . TRBJ1-2 TRBV5-1 CASSRDTTAFAYGYTF TGCGCCAGCAGCCGGGATACTACAGCGTTTGCCTATGGCTACACCTTC
. . TRBJ1-1 TRBV2 CASNDILSVGNTEAFF TGTGCCAGCAACGACATACTCAGCGTTGGGAACACTGAGGCTTTCTTT
. . TRBJ1-1 TRBV18 CASSPGYREHTEAFF TGTGCCAGCTCACCCGGTTACAGGGAACACACTGAAGCTTTCTTT
TRBD1 few TRBJ1-2 TRBV10-2 CASSESRQGLGYTF TGCGCCAGCAGTGAGTCCCGACAGGGCCTTGGCTACACCTTC
. . TRBJ2-7 TRBV5-1 CASSPDRFYEQYF TGCGCCAGCAGCCCCGACCGCTTTTACGAGCAGTACTTC
TRBD2 . TRBJ2-5 TRBV4-2 CASSPDGTSGFQETQYF TGTGCCAGCAGCCCTGACGGGACTAGCGGCTTTCAAGAGACCCAGTACTTC
. . TRBJ1-5 TRBV7-2 CASSLENQPQHF TGTGCCAGCAGCTTAGAGAACCAGCCCCAGCATTTT
TRBD2 . TRBJ2-6 TRBV19 CASSREGILSGANVLTF TGTGCCAGTAGTAGGGAGGGTATTTTATCTGGGGCCAACGTCCTGACTTTC
. once TRBJ2-4 TRBV19 CASQGKGAKNIQYF TGTGCCAGCCAGGGGAAAGGGGCCAAAAACATTCAGTACTTC
TRBD1 once TRBJ1-2 TRBV6-1 CASWRQGANGYTF TGTGCCAGCTGGAGACAGGGGGCGAATGGCTACACCTTC
TRBD2 . TRBJ2-2 TRBV2 CASSAIAGGNTGELFF TGTGCCAGCAGCGCGATAGCGGGAGGGAACACCGGGGAGCTGTTTTTT
TRBD1 . TRBJ1-1 TRBV29-1 CSVDTAGTAYTEAFF TGCAGCGTTGATACCGCGGGGACAGCTTACACTGAAGCTTTCTTT
. . TRBJ2-3 TRBV25-1 CASSGFGRVGDTQYF TGTGCCAGCAGTGGCTTTGGCAGGGTAGGAGATACGCAGTATTTT
. . TRBJ1-6 TRBV9 CASSPLTGNSPLHF TGTGCCAGCAGCCCCTTGACGGGTAATTCACCCCTCCACTTT
. . TRBJ2-1 TRBV7-2 CASSGGRHPYNEQFF TGTGCCAGCAGCGGTGGGAGGCATCCTTACAATGAGCAGTTCTTC
. . TRBJ1-2 TRBV5-1 CASSLGDGNYGYTF TGCGCCAGCAGCTTGGGGGACGGGAACTATGGCTACACCTTC
. once TRBJ2-3 TRBV11-3 CASSSGLFSTDTQYF TGTGCCAGCAGCTCGGGACTTTTCAGCACAGATACGCAGTATTTT
. . TRBJ2-5 TRBV20-1 CSASAQETQYF TGCAGTGCTAGCGCCCAAGAGACCCAGTACTTC
TRBD2 . TRBJ2-7 TRBV5-1 CASSLHVTSGTYEQYF TGCGCCAGCAGCTTGCACGTTACTAGCGGTACCTACGAGCAGTACTTC
. once TRBJ2-3 TRBV5-1 CASSRGTSTDTQYF TGCGCCAGCAGTCGGGGAACTAGCACAGATACGCAGTATTTT
. . TRBJ1-1 TRBV7-9 CASSLGAGSRVNTEAFF TGTGCCAGCAGCTTAGGAGCAGGGTCGCGGGTGAACACTGAAGCTTTCTTT
. . TRBJ1-2 TRBV28 CASSLYQGYTF TGTGCCAGCAGTTTATATCAGGGCTACACCTTC